The source of this T cell receptor (beta chain) is a study of shared clonotypes between healthy human individuals. Across the study: CD4 naive cells filled three plates per donor, CD4 memory three, CD8 naive two and CD8 memory one.

CD45RO-negative cells were positively selected for CCR7, leaving out terminally differentiated effector memory CD45RA+ cells. This table comes from immunoSEQ multiplex PCR, and its TCRdb copy is limited to in-frame clones, with some not included. The sample records about 1,900,000 clones, roughly 94% being singletons. The receptor was isolated from a man aged 18 to 29 in good health. The source material was naive CD8+ T cells sorted from blood.

CDR3 region: CASSLSGGHTGELFF. CDR3 DNA sequence: TGTGCCAGCAGCCTTAGCGGGGGCCACACCGGGGAGCTGTTTTTT. The V and J genes are TRBV5-6 and TRBJ2-2; the match to TRBD2 covers 9 bases. The CDR3 is 15 amino acids. V lost 4 bases and J lost 3; bases outside the gene matches: 4. Germline V lookup: CDR1 SGHDT, CDR2 YYEEEE.